What follows are 16 T cell receptor beta chains derived from one specimen sequenced in a study of T cells in Graves' hyperthyroidism and ophthalmopathy. Amplified TCR beta CDR3 regions came from RNA transcripts. First-round RT-PCR of the TCR CDR3 relied on the HTBI primer set. TCRdb called the multiplex PCR reads again in MiXCR, with one record for every CDR3 protein. The table shows about 500,000 distinct CDR3 sequences, with around 15% occurring only once. The sequenced sample was blood. These receptors all come from a woman aged 25-40 years with Graves' ophthalmopathy.

There are many counts of this clonotype. This chain uses TRBV28 with TRBJ1-2; maybe TRBD1 (5 bases). The germline V gene has CDR1 MDHEN and CDR2 SYDVKM. The CDR3 loop spans 16 amino acids. V shed 2 bases and J shed 2 bases, with 15 bases lying between them. The DNA of the CDR3 is TGTGCCAGCAGTTTAGCTTGGACATCCTTAAACTATGGCTACACCTTC. The encoded protein is CASSLAWTSLNYGYTF.

This clonotype showed up many times. The gene calls are TRBV19 and TRBJ2-1; 13 bases are a match to TRBD2. J was trimmed by 5 bases and V by 3 bases; bases with no gene match: 10. Germline V lookup: CDR1 LNHDA, CDR2 SQIVND (reference sequence). The length of the CDR3 is 18 residues. CDR3 DNA: TGTGCCAGTAGTATTAGACCCGGACTAGCGGGAGTCAACAATGAGCAGTTCTTC. Translated: CASSIRPGLAGVNNEQFF. Variable domain in full (rest from reference TRBV19 and TRBJ2-1): DGGITQSPKYLFRKEGQNVTLSCEQNLNHDAMYWYRQDPGQGLRLIYYSQIVNDFQKGDIAEGYSVSREKKESFPLTVTSAQKNPTAFYLCASSIRPGLAGVNNEQFFGPGTRLTVL.

With regard to this clonotype: The conserved final phenylalanine or tryptophan is absent from the CDR3, which likely points to a read error. V and J are TRBV5-1 and TRBJ2-2; possibly TRBD2 for D (5 bases). With 4 bases removed from V and 5 bases from J, the gap between germline ends came to 15 bases. Per germline, CDR1 SGHRS and CDR2 YFSETQ. This CDR3 has 15 amino acids. CDR3 loop: CASSDPSSGTGELFS. CDR3 coding DNA: TGCGCCAGCAGCGACCCTAGCTCTGGAACCGGGGAGCTGTTTTCT.

This rearrangement joins TRBV14 to TRBJ2-1, with unresolved D. The CDR3 covers 11 residues. Per the germline V gene, CDR1 is SGHDN and CDR2 is FVKESK. V lost 2 bases and J 10 bases, leaving 6 bases between the germline ends. In DNA, the CDR3 is TGTGCCAGCAGCCAATCTAGGGAGCAGTTCTTC. Translating it yields CASSQSREQFF.

The chain recombines TRBV2 with TRBJ2-5, with no clear D. V was trimmed by 1 base and J by 0 bases, leaving 6 bases between them. In germline, CDR1 is SNHLY, CDR2 FYNNEI. The CDR3 sequence is 14 residues long. The CDR3 DNA sequence: TGTGCCAGCAGTGAAGATGTTAACCAAGAGACCCAGTACTTC. Its translation: CASSEDVNQETQYF.

The rearrangement links TRBV7-3 to TRBJ2-1, with D perhaps TRBD2 (5 bases). Trimming pared 5 bases from V and 12 bases from J, leaving 32 bases between. This CDR3 region has 18 residues. Germline values: CDR1 SGHTA, CDR2 FQGTGA. CDR3 residues: CASSTTFGWRGPVSGQFF. CDR3 sequence (DNA): TGTGCCAGCAGCACTACGTTCGGTTGGAGAGGGCCGGTCAGTGGGCAGTTCTTC.

This clonotype was found many times. The chain recombines TRBV5-1 with TRBJ2-3; TRBD2 matches 9 bases. The J segment lost 4 bases and the V segment lost 1 base, leaving 4 bases of the junction unmatched. The CDR3 totals 15 residues. Germline V CDR1 and CDR2: SGHRS, YFSETQ. The CDR3 coding sequence is TGCGCCAGCAGCTTGTTAGCGGGAGTCCCAGATACGCAGTATTTT. This sequence encodes CASSLLAGVPDTQYF.

This clonotype has just a few counts. The chain employs TRBV9 and TRBJ2-7, with 7 bases aligning to TRBD1. CDR3 size: 14 residues. In germline, CDR1 is SGDLS, CDR2 YYNGEE. J lost 4 bases, V lost 4 bases, and 8 bases had no gene match. The CDR3 loop reads CASSSGGDPYEQYF. As DNA, the CDR3 is TGTGCCAGCAGCTCAGGGGGAGATCCTTACGAGCAGTACTTC.

The rearrangement joins TRBV7-2 to TRBJ2-2; D gene ambiguous. Germline V lookup: CDR1 SGHTA, CDR2 FQGNSA. The CDR3 loop spans 17 amino acids. V lost 5 bases and J 5 bases, leaving 21 bases between the germline ends. DNA for the CDR3: TGTGCCAGCAGCCCCCCGGTGGGCCCATTTCGGACCGGGGAGCTGTTTTTT. It is translated as CASSPPVGPFRTGELFF.

J is TRBJ2-1 and V is TRBV10-2, with D tentatively TRBD2 (6 bases). CDR3 length equals 14 residues. Germline CDR1 and CDR2: WSHSY and SAAADI. The V and J ends lost 6 bases and 4 bases respectively, with 13 bases between them. The CDR3 loop is CASRGLNEYNEQFF. CDR3 sequence (DNA): TGCGCCAGCAGAGGACTAAACGAATACAATGAGCAGTTCTTC.

In this sample, this clonotype turned up a few times. The chain recombines TRBV10-2 with TRBJ2-3, with 7 bases identical to TRBD2. V lost 5 bases, J lost 1 base, and 6 bases stayed unmatched. Germline V gives CDR1 WSHSY, CDR2 SAAADI. The CDR3 covers 15 residues. The CDR3 is CASSNREAGTDTQYF. The CDR3 DNA follows: TGCGCCAGCAGTAACCGGGAGGCGGGCACAGATACGCAGTATTTT.

Concerning this clonotype: Relative to the germline gene, one junction end is altered; a read error may explain this. The chain joins TRBV14 to TRBJ1-1, with 7 bases lining up with TRBD1. Germline V gene data show CDR1 as SGHDN and CDR2 as FVKESK. The CDR3 has 12 residues. In DNA, the CDR3 is TGTGCCAGCAGACGACAGGGAGCTGAAGCTCTCTTT. Translating gives CASRRQGAEALF.

This chain joins TRBV29-1 and TRBJ2-7; D is ambiguous. Germline V lookup: CDR1 SQVTM, CDR2 ANQGSEA. The ends were cut back, 6 bases at V and 5 bases at J, with 14 bases in the middle. The CDR3 is 12 residues long. The chain's CDR3 is CSVHKGDDEQYF. In DNA form, the CDR3 reads TGCAGCGTGCACAAGGGCGATGACGAGCAGTACTTC.

This CDR3 is CATSRGAGGGNEQFF. In DNA, the CDR3 is TGTGCCACCAGCAGAGGAGCGGGAGGTGGTAATGAGCAGTTCTTC. V gene TRBV15 combines with J gene TRBJ2-1; 9 nucleotides agree with TRBD2. The CDR3 spans 15 residues. Germline CDR1 LNHNV, CDR2 YYDKDF (reference sequence). V lost 1 base to trimming and J lost 7 bases; unmatched junction nucleotides: 5.

This clonotype was seen only a few times. The J gene is TRBJ2-7, the V gene TRBV19, with D tentatively TRBD1 (6 bases). Trimming stripped 5 bases from V and 9 bases from J, with 20 bases between. Germline V gene sequence: CDR1 LNHDA, CDR2 SQIVND (reference sequence). The CDR3 sequence is 14 residues long. The CDR3 reads CASSATGTLGVQYF. The CDR3 bases are TGTGCCAGTAGTGCGACAGGTACCCTTGGTGTGCAGTACTTC.

This clonotype was detected only a few times. V usage is TRBV25-1 and J usage is TRBJ1-5, with D hard to call. There are 14 residues in the CDR3. Germline CDR1 and CDR2: MGHDK and SYGVNS. V lost 1 base to trimming and J lost 7 bases, with 11 bases between them. CDR3 in amino acids: CASSEFLEGQPQHF. CDR3 in DNA: TGTGCCAGCAGTGAATTTCTGGAGGGACAGCCCCAGCATTTT.